Shown below are 20 T cell receptor beta chains from a single sample sequenced in a study of Graves' ophthalmopathy and Graves' hyperthyroidism. Amplification from RNA transcripts yielded the TCR beta CDR3 regions. First-round RT-PCR with HTBI primers preceded a second-round multiplex PCR. TCRdb independently ran MiXCR on the multiplex PCR reads; one entry per CDR3 protein. Of around 1.1 million distinct CDR3 sequences listed, 36% were seen once; the top ten hold over 8.5%. Material: peripheral blood or thyroid tissue (not recorded which). These receptor sequences come from an adult man with Graves' hyperthyroidism.

V gene TRBV9 combines with J gene TRBJ1-5, with 7 bases aligning to TRBD1. CDR3 length equals 16 residues. CDR1 SGDLS and CDR2 YYNGEE come from the germline V gene. V lost 0 bases to trimming and J lost 1 base; unmatched junction nucleotides: 4. The CDR3 bases are TGTGCCAGCAGCGTAGGTTCAGGGGGGAGCAATCAGCCCCAGCATTTT. It specifies CASSVGSGGSNQPQHF.

This rearrangement joins TRBV9 to TRBJ2-5; TRBD1 matches 9 bases. This CDR3 spans 15 amino acids. The J segment lost 5 bases and the V segment lost 7 bases, leaving 12 bases of the junction unmatched. CDR1 SGDLS and CDR2 YYNGEE come from the germline V gene. The chain's CDR3 is CASSATTGGTETQYF. Here the CDR3 DNA reads TGTGCCAGCTCAGCAACTACAGGGGGCACGGAGACCCAGTACTTC.

This clonotype was counted between two and nine times. This chain joins TRBV20-1 and TRBJ2-2; TRBD2 agrees at 7 bases. CDR1 is DFQATT and CDR2 is SNEGSKA in the germline V gene (reference sequence). Trimming removed 1 base from V and 7 bases from J; junction bases left unmatched: 3. The CDR3 spans 13 residues. The CDR3 sequence is CSARAGGDGELFF. The CDR3, as DNA: TGCAGTGCTAGAGCGGGAGGTGACGGGGAGCTGTTTTTT.

In its sample, this clonotype was seen many times. CDR3 nucleotides: TGTGCCAGCAGCTCAAGACTAGCGGAGCAAGAGACCCAGTACTTC. Translating gives CASSSRLAEQETQYF. The V gene is TRBV11-2, the J gene TRBJ2-5, with 9 bases matching TRBD2. The CDR3 extends over 15 amino acids. The V and J ends lost 4 bases and 2 bases, in that order; junction bases with no gene match: 5. Germline V gene sequence: CDR1 SGHAT, CDR2 FQNNGV.

J is TRBJ2-7 and V is TRBV2; 9 bases fit TRBD2. From germline, CDR1 is SNHLY and CDR2 FYNNEI. V dropped 6 bases and J dropped 7; count of bases not matched to a gene: 10. The CDR3 is made up of 14 amino acids. The chain's CDR3 is CASRVSGSSGEQYF. The CDR3 nucleotides are TGTGCCAGCAGAGTTAGCGGGAGTTCAGGAGAGCAGTACTTC.

This clonotype has a handful of counts. This chain connects TRBV7-2 to TRBJ2-5; D ambiguous. The J call may be wrong; the DNA end is better matched by TRBJ2-1. The CDR3 loop spans 12 amino acids. Germline loops: CDR1 SGHTA, CDR2 FQGNSA. The CDR3 region is CASSLARIEQFF. CDR3 coding DNA: TGTGCCAGCAGCTTAGCTCGGATTGAGCAGTTCTTC.

This clonotype was recorded many times. This chain connects TRBV5-1 to TRBJ1-1, with D possibly TRBD1 on 5 matching bases. V dropped 1 base and J dropped 1 base, with 11 bases sitting between them. The CDR3 covers 15 residues. Germline V gene data show CDR1 as SGHRS and CDR2 as YFSETQ. CDR3 nucleotides: TGCGCCAGCAGCTTGACGGGACGGGGGAACACTGAAGCTTTCTTT. Amino acid sequence: CASSLTGRGNTEAFF.

This clonotype has at least ten counts. The chain carries TRBV7-2 and TRBJ2-5; maybe TRBD1 (5 bases). The CDR3 is 11 amino acids. V shed 3 bases and J shed 11 bases, with 10 bases lying between them. Germline V gives CDR1 SGHTA, CDR2 FQGNSA. CDR3 amino acids: CASSFRDKQYF. The CDR3 region has the DNA TGTGCCAGCAGCTTCAGGGATAAGCAGTACTTC.

This rearrangement joins TRBV10-2 to TRBJ2-3, with D possibly TRBD2 on 5 matching bases. There are 16 residues in the CDR3. Per the germline V gene, CDR1 is WSHSY and CDR2 is SAAADI. Trimming shortened V by 3 bases and J by 1 base, and 14 bases separated the two germline ends. The CDR3 DNA follows: TGCGCCAGCAGTGACCCCGGGGTGGCGGGCACAGATACGCAGTATTTT. It is translated as CASSDPGVAGTDTQYF.

A few counts support this clonotype. The CDR3 here is CASSLGGQGISPLHF. CDR3 nucleotide sequence: TGCGCCAGCAGCCTAGGCGGACAGGGTATTTCACCCCTCCACTTT. V usage is TRBV4-1 and J usage is TRBJ1-6, with TRBD1 matching over 8 bases. There are 15 residues in the CDR3. V lost 4 bases and J lost 9; bases outside the gene matches: 8. Per the germline V gene, CDR1 is MGHRA and CDR2 is YSYEKL.

Many counts were recorded for this clonotype. This chain uses TRBV10-3 with TRBJ2-7; D remains unclear. Trimming took off 2 bases at V and 2 bases at J, with 4 bases between the two ends. This CDR3 has 12 residues. CDR1 is ENHRY, CDR2 SYGVKD, per germline. In DNA form, the CDR3 reads TGTGCCATCAGTGAGGGGGCCTACGAGCAGTACTTC. This gives the protein CAISEGAYEQYF.

The table lists this clonotype with many counts. This rearrangement joins TRBV12-3 or TRBV12-4 to TRBJ1-1; perhaps TRBD1 as D (5 bases). Between the trimmed V and J ends, which lost 7 bases and 1 base, there was a span of 10 bases. The CDR3 runs 13 residues. The CDR3 is CASTAGRNTEAFF. DNA for the CDR3: TGTGCCAGCACCGCAGGGAGGAACACTGAAGCTTTCTTT.

This clonotype was counted ten times or more. V gene TRBV20-1 combines with J gene TRBJ2-7; D remains ambiguous. Germline V lookup: CDR1 DFQATT, CDR2 SNEGSKA (reference sequence). V was pared by 1 base and J by 4 bases, with 5 bases between. This CDR3 region has 11 residues. CDR3: CSARGDYEQYF. The CDR3 DNA reads TGCAGTGCTAGAGGTGATTACGAGCAGTACTTC.

This clonotype showed up just a few times. The chain couples TRBV28 to TRBJ2-7; 13 bases line up with TRBD2. V gave up 5 bases and J gave up 3 bases; unmatched junction bases: 13. The germline CDR1 and CDR2 sequences are MDHEN and SYDVKM. This CDR3 spans 18 amino acids. CDR3: CASSRLAGGGVGSYEQYF. The DNA for the CDR3 is TGTGCCAGCAGTCGACTAGCGGGAGGTGGTGTGGGTAGCTACGAGCAGTACTTC.

This chain joins TRBV2 and TRBJ2-2, with TRBD1 matching over 8 bases. V dropped 7 bases and J dropped 3; count of bases not matched to a gene: 10. Germline-derived CDR1 and CDR2 are SNHLY and FYNNEI. This CDR3 region has 16 residues. The CDR3 is CASKGQAGGYTGELFF. CDR3 bases: TGTGCCAGCAAAGGACAGGCAGGGGGCTACACCGGGGAGCTGTTTTTT. Using reference TRBV2 and TRBJ2-2 for the parts outside the CDR3, the full variable domain is EPEVTQTPSHQVTQMGQEVILRCVPISNHLYFYWYRQILGQKVEFLVSFYNNEISEKSEIFDDQFSVERPDGSNFTLKIRSTKLEDSAMYFCASKGQAGGYTGELFFGEGSRLTVL.

The chain links TRBV4-2 to TRBJ1-2; 7 bases agree with TRBD1. Germline values: CDR1 LGHNA, CDR2 YNFKEQ. The V and J ends lost 3 bases and 4 bases, in that order; junction bases with no gene match: 5. This CDR3 has 14 residues. CDR3 residues: CASSQDGTVYGYTF. CDR3 sequence (DNA): TGTGCCAGCAGCCAGGACGGGACAGTCTATGGCTACACCTTC.

On this clonotype: The junction departs from the called germline gene at one end, perhaps through a read error. V is TRBV27 and J is TRBJ2-2; D is perhaps TRBD2 (5 bases). This CDR3 is 14 amino acids long. Germline V gene data show CDR1 as MNHEY and CDR2 as SMNVEV (reference sequence). CDR3 region: CTSSFTSLTGELFF. The CDR3 nucleotides are TGTACCAGCAGTTTTACTAGTCTAACCGGGGAGCTGTTTTTT.

At least ten counts were recorded for this clonotype. The V call is TRBV19, the J call TRBJ1-1; D gene unclear. CDR1 and CDR2 (germline): LNHDA, SQIVND (reference sequence). The V end lost 4 bases, the J end lost 2 bases, and 11 bases lay between the germline ends. There are 14 residues in the CDR3. The CDR3 protein is CASSSPGDNTEAFF. DNA for the CDR3: TGTGCCAGTAGTAGCCCGGGAGACAACACTGAAGCTTTCTTT.

The rearrangement links TRBV6-6 to TRBJ1-5; the D is unclear. V was shortened by 2 bases and J by 3 bases, with 20 bases between the two germline ends. CDR1 MNHNY and CDR2 SVGAGI come from the germline V gene (reference sequence). The CDR3 totals 18 residues. The CDR3 nucleotides are TGTGCCAGCAGTTACGGTTTCCGGTTCTCCTCTTACAATCAGCCCCAGCATTTT. It is translated as CASSYGFRFSSYNQPQHF.

This clonotype was recorded many times. This chain connects TRBV11-2 to TRBJ2-6; D is possibly TRBD1 (6 bases). Trimming took off 4 bases at V and 0 bases at J, with 13 bases between the two ends. CDR1 and CDR2 (germline): SGHAT, FQNNGV. The CDR3 loop spans 17 amino acids. The CDR3 DNA is TGTGCCAGCAGCTCCTACCAGGGGTTCTCTGGGGCCAACGTCCTGACTTTC. This encodes CASSSYQGFSGANVLTF.